This T cell receptor (beta chain) was obtained from a study of blood T cell repertoires in COVID-19. About the research overall: Italy, Spain and the United States were the sources of the convalescent and acute COVID-19 samples. The analysed material was cDNA or gDNA that came from T cells, B-cell-depleted T cells, or PBMCs.

In the source study's methods: The assay estimated nucleated cells by amplifying reference gene primers. Profiling relied on immunoSEQ multiplex PCR, and the TCRdb table lists in-frame clones only, not all of them. The DNA gave D and trimming, while V, J and clone size come from that table. The table has hundreds of thousands of clones, around four fifths seen once. This CDR3 spans 13 amino acids. The V and J ends lost 5 bases and 2 bases, in that order; junction bases with no gene match: 2. The receptor was derived from a woman in her seventies with active or convalescent COVID-19. The rearrangement uses TRBV12-3 or TRBV12-4 and TRBJ2-5, with TRBD1 identical over 7 bases. Sequenced input: peripheral blood. CDR3 amino acids: CASSQGEQETQYF. CDR3 DNA sequence: TGTGCCAGCAGTCAGGGGGAACAAGAGACCCAGTACTTC.